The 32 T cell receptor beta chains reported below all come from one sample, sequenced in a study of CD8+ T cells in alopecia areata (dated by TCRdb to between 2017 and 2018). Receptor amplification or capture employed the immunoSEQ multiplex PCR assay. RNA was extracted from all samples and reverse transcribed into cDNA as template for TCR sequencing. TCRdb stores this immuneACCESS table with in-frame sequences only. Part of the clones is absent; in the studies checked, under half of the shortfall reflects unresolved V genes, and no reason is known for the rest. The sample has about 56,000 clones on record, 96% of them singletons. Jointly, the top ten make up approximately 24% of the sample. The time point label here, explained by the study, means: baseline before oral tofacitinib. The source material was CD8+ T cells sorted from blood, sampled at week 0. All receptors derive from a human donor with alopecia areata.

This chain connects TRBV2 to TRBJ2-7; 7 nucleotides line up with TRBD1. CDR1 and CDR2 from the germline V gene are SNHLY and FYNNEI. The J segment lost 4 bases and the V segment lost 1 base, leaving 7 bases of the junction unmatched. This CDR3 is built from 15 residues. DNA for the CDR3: TGTGCCAGCAGTGAAGACCGACAGGGCGGGTACGAGCAGTACTTC. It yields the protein CASSEDRQGGYEQYF.

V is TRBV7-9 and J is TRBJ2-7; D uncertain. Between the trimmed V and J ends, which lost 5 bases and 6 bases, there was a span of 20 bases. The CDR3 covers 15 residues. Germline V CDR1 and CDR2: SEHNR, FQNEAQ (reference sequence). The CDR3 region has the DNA TGTGCCAGCAGCCCTCGCAACGGCTCGCCCCTCGAGCAGTACTTC. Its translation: CASSPRNGSPLEQYF. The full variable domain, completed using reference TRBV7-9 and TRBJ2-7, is DTGVSQNPRHKITKRGQNVTFRCDPISEHNRLYWYRQTLGQGPEFLTYFQNEAQLEKSRLLSDRFSAERPKGSFSTLEIQRTEQGDSAMYLCASSPRNGSPLEQYFGPGTRLTVT.

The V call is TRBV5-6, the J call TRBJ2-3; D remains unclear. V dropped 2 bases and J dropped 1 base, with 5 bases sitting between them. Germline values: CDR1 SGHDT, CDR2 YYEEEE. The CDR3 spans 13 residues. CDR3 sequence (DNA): TGTGCCAGCAGCTTTCCCCGCACAGATACGCAGTATTTT. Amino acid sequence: CASSFPRTDTQYF.

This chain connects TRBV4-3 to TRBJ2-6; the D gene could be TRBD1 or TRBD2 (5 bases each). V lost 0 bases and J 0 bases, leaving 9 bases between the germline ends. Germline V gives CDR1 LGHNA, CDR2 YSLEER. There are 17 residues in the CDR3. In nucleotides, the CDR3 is TGCGCCAGCAGCCAAGAGAGGGGATCCTCTGGGGCCAACGTCCTGACTTTC. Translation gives CASSQERGSSGANVLTF.

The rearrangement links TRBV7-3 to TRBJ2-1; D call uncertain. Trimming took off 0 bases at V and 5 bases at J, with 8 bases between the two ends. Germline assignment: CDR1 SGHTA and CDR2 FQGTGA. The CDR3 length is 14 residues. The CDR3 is CASSLTGSNNEQFF. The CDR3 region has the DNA TGTGCCAGCAGCTTAACGGGCAGTAACAATGAGCAGTTCTTC.

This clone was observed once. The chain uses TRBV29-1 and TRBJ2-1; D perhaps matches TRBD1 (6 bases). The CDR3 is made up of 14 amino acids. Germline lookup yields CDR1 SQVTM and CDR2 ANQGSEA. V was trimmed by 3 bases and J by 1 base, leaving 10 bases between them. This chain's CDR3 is CSVDSGASYNEQFF. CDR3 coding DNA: TGCAGCGTTGACTCAGGGGCGTCCTACAATGAGCAGTTCTTC.

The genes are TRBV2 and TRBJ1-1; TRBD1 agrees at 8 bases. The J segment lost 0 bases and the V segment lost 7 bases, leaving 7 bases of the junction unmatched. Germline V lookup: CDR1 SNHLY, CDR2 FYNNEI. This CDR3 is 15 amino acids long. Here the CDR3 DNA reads TGTGCCAGCATAATTGGGACAGGCCTGAACACTGAAGCTTTCTTT. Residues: CASIIGTGLNTEAFF.

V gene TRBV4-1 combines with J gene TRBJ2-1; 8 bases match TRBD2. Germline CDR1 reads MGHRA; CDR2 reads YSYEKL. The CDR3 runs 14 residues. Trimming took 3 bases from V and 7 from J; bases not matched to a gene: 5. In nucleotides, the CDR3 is TGCGCCAGCAGCCACCCGGGGGGGGAAAATGAGCAGTTCTTC. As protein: CASSHPGGENEQFF.

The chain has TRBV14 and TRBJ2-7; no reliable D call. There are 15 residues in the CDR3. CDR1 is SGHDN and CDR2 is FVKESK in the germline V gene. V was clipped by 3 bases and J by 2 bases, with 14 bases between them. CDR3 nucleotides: TGTGCCAGCAGCCACCCCTCGAAGGCGACCTACGAGCAGTACTTC. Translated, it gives CASSHPSKATYEQYF.

Here the CDR3 DNA reads TGTGCCAGCAGCCCCGACTACTACGAGCAGTACTTC. This gives the protein CASSPDYYEQYF. This chain joins TRBV6-6 and TRBJ2-7; weak D call: TRBD2 (5 bases). Trimming left V 6 bases short and J 3 bases short, with 9 bases between. The CDR3 covers 12 residues. Germline-derived CDR1 and CDR2 are MNHNY and SVGAGI (reference sequence).

In DNA form, the CDR3 reads TGTGCCAGCAGCCGGACATCGGGGGTTCTCTACGAGCAGTACTTC. It is translated as CASSRTSGVLYEQYF. This sequence joins TRBV28 and TRBJ2-7; maybe TRBD2 (6 bases). The CDR3 runs 15 residues. Germline values: CDR1 MDHEN, CDR2 SYDVKM. The V end was cut by 6 bases, the J end by 3 bases, with 18 bases between.

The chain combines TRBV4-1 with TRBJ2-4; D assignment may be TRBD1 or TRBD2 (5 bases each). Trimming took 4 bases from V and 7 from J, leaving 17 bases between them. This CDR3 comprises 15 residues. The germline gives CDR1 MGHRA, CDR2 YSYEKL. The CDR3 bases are TGCGCCAGCAGCCGTGAGGGGCAAGAAGAGAACATTCAGTACTTC. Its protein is CASSREGQEENIQYF.

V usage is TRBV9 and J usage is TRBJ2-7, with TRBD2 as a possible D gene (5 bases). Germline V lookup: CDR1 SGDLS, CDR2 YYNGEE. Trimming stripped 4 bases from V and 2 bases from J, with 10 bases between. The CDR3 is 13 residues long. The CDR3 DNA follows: TGTGCCAGCAGCCCCGAGGGTGCCTACGAGCAGTACTTC. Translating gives CASSPEGAYEQYF.

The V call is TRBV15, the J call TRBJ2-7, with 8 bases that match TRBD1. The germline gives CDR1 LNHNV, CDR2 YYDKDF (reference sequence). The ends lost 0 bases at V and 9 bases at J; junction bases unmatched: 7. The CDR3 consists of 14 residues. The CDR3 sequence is CATSREGTGLGQYF. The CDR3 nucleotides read TGTGCCACCAGCAGAGAGGGGACAGGCCTTGGGCAGTACTTC. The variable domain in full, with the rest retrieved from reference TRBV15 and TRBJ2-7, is DAMVIQNPRYQVTQFGKPVTLSCSQTLNHNVMYWYQQKSSQAPKLLFHYYDKDFNNEADTPDNFQSRRPNTSFCFLDIRSPGLGDTAMYLCATSREGTGLGQYFGPGTRLTVT.

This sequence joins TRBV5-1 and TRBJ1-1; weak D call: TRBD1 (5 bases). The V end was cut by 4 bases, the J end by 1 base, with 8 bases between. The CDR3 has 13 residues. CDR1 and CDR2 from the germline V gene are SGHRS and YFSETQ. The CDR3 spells CASSPGANTEAFF. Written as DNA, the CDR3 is TGCGCCAGCAGCCCCGGGGCGAACACTGAAGCTTTCTTT. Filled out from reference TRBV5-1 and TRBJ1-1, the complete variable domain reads KAGVTQTPRYLIKTRGQQVTLSCSPISGHRSVSWYQQTPGQGLQFLFEYFSETQRNKGNFPGRFSGRQFSNSRSEMNVSTLELGDSALYLCASSPGANTEAFFGQGTRLTVV.

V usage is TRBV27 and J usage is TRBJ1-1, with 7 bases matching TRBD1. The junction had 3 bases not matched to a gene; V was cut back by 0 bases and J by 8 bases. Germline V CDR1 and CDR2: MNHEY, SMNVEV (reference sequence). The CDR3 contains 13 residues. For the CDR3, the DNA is TGTGCCAGCAGTTTATCGTTCAGGGGGGAAGCTTTCTTT. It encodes CASSLSFRGEAFF.

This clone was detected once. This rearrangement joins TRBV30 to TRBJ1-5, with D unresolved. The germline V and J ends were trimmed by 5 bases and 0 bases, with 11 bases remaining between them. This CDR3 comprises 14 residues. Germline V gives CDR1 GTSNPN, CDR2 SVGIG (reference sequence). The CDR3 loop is CAWGGSYSNQPQHF. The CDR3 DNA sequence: TGTGCCTGGGGTGGGAGTTATAGCAATCAGCCCCAGCATTTT.

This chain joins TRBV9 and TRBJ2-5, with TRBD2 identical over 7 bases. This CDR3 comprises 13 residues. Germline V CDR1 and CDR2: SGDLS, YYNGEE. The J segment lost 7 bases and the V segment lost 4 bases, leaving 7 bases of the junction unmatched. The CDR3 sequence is CASSSPGGGTQYF. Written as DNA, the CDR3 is TGTGCCAGCAGCTCACCGGGGGGAGGGACCCAGTACTTC.

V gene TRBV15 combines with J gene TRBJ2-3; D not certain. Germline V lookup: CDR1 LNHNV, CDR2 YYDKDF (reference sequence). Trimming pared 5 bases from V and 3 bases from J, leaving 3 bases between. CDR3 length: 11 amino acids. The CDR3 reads CATSRTDTQYF. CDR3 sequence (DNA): TGTGCCACCAGCCGAACAGATACGCAGTATTTT.

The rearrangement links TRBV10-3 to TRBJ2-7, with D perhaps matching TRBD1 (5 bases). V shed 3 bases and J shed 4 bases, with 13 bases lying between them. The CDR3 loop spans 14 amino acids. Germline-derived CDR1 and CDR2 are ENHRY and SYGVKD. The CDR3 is CAISDQDITYEQYF. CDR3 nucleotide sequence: TGTGCCATCAGTGACCAGGACATTACATACGAGCAGTACTTC.

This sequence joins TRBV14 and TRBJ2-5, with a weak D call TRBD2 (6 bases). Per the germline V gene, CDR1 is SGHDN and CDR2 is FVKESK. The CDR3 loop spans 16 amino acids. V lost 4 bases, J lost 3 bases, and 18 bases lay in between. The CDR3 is CASSPDYPSTEETQYF. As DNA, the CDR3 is TGTGCCAGCAGCCCGGACTATCCGAGTACCGAAGAGACCCAGTACTTC.

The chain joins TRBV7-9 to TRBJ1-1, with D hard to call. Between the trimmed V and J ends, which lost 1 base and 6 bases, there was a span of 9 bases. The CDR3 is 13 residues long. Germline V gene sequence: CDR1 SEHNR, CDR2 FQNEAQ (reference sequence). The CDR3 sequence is CASSLDGGSEAFF. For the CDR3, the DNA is TGTGCCAGCAGCTTAGACGGAGGGTCTGAAGCTTTCTTT.

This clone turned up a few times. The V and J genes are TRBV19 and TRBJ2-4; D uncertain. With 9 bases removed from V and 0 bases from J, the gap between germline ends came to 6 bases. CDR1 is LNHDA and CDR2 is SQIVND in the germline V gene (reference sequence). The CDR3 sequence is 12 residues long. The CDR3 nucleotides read TGTGCCAGCGACATAGCCAAAAACATTCAGTACTTC. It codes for CASDIAKNIQYF.

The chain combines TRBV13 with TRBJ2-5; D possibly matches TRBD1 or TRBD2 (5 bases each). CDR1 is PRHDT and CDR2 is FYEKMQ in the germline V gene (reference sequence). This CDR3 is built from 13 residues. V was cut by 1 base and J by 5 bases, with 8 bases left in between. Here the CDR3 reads CASSLVGEETQYF. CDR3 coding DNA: TGTGCCAGCAGCTTAGTGGGGGAGGAGACCCAGTACTTC.

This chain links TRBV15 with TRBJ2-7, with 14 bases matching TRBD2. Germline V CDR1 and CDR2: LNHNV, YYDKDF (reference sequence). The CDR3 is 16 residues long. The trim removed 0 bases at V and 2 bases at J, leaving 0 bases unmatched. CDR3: CATSREGLAGAYEQYF. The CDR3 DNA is TGTGCCACCAGCAGAGAGGGACTAGCGGGAGCCTACGAGCAGTACTTC.

The CDR3: CASSLSYGDTEAFF. In DNA, the CDR3 is TGTGCCAGCAGCTTGTCCTACGGGGACACTGAAGCTTTCTTT. This chain connects TRBV5-6 to TRBJ1-1; no reliable D call. CDR1 is SGHDT, CDR2 YYEEEE, per germline. The CDR3 contains 14 residues. V was clipped by 1 base and J by 3 bases, with 10 bases between them.

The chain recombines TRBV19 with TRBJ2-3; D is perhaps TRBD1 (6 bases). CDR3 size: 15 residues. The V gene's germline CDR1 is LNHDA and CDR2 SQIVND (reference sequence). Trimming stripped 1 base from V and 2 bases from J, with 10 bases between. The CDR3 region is CASSIGQDHTDTQYF. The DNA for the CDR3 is TGTGCCAGTAGTATAGGACAGGACCACACAGATACGCAGTATTTT.

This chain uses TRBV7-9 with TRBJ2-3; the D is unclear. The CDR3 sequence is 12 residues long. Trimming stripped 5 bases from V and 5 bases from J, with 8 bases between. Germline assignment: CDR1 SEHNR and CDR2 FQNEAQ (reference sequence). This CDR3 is CASSPTRDTQYF. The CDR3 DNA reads TGTGCCAGCAGCCCAACGCGAGATACGCAGTATTTT.

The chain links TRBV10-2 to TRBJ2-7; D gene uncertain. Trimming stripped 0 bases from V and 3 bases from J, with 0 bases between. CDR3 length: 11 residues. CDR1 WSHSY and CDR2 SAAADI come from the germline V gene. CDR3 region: CASSESYEQYF. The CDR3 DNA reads TGCGCCAGCAGTGAGTCCTACGAGCAGTACTTC.

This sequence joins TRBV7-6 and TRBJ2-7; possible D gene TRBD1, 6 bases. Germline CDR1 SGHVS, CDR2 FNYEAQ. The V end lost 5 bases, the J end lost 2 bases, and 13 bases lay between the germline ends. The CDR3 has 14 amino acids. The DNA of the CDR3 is TGTGCCAGCAGCCTCCGGGACAAGCCCTACGAGCAGTACTTC. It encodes CASSLRDKPYEQYF.

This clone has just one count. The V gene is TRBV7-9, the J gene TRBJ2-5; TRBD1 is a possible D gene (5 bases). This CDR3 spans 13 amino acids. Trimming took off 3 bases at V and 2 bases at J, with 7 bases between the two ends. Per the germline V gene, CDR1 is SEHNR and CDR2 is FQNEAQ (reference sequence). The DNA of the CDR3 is TGTGCCAGCAGCTTTCAGGGTCAAGAGACCCAGTACTTC. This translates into CASSFQGQETQYF.

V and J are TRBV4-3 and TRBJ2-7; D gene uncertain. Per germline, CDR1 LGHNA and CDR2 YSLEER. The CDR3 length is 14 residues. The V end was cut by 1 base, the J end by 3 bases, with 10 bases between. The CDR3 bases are TGCGCCAGCAGCCAAGTCTGGTCGAACTACGAGCAGTACTTC. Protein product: CASSQVWSNYEQYF.